This is a list of T cell receptor beta chains from one sample in a study of memory CD4+ T cells and cytomegalovirus serostatus. Profiled with immunoSEQ multiplex PCR; TCRdb holds only in-frame clones, not every one. The sample lists about 82,000 clones; less than 90% were seen once. The specimen was memory CD4+ T cells from blood. The receptors come from an adult in good health and CMV-seronegative. Each CDR3 is given with its conserved first and last residue. A D gene is named only where the DNA matches it firmly. Clone size, where shown, is once, few, many, or a class for clones that have expanded.

clone size: NA; D gene: NA; J gene: TRBJ2-3; V gene: TRBV7-9; CDR3 protein: CASSSVGASTDTQYF; CDR3 DNA: TGTGCCAGCAGCTCCGTCGGGGCGAGCACAGATACGCAGTATTTT
clone size: NA; D gene: TRBD2; J gene: TRBJ2-1; V gene: TRBV4-3; CDR3 protein: CASSQAGTSGGGGQFF; CDR3 DNA: TGCGCCAGCAGCCAAGCCGGGACTAGCGGGGGCGGGGGGCAGTTCTTC
clone size: NA; D gene: NA; J gene: TRBJ1-2; V gene: TRBV19; CDR3 protein: CASSNRGNTNYGYTF; CDR3 DNA: TGTGCCAGTAGTAATAGGGGGAATACTAACTATGGCTACACCTTC
clone size: NA; D gene: TRBD2; J gene: TRBJ2-1; V gene: TRBV7-9; CDR3 protein: CASSSPGGAGYNEQFF; CDR3 DNA: TGTGCCAGCAGCTCCCCCGGGGGGGCGGGGTACAATGAGCAGTTCTTC
clone size: NA; D gene: NA; J gene: TRBJ2-5; V gene: TRBV5-8; CDR3 protein: CASSHDIPGETQYF; CDR3 DNA: TGTGCCAGCAGCCACGACATCCCCGGGGAGACCCAGTACTTC
clone size: once; D gene: TRBD1; J gene: TRBJ1-4; V gene: TRBV5-1; CDR3 protein: CASSLAGTANEKLFF; CDR3 DNA: TGCGCCAGCAGCTTGGCCGGGACAGCTAATGAAAAACTGTTTTTT
clone size: NA; D gene: NA; J gene: TRBJ1-1; V gene: TRBV7-8; CDR3 protein: CASSSPRRGREAFF; CDR3 DNA: TGTGCCAGCAGCTCCCCCCGCCGGGGACGGGAAGCTTTCTTT
clone size: NA; D gene: NA; J gene: TRBJ2-5; V gene: TRBV5-8; CDR3 protein: CASSGVETQYF; CDR3 DNA: TGTGCCAGCAGCGGGGTGGAGACCCAGTACTTC
clone size: once; D gene: NA; J gene: TRBJ1-4; V gene: TRBV6-6; CDR3 protein: CATRPGGEKLFF; CDR3 DNA: TGTGCCACCAGGCCAGGTGGTGAAAAACTGTTTTTT
clone size: NA; D gene: NA; J gene: TRBJ1-4; V gene: TRBV4-1; CDR3 protein: CASSQRVGFSNEKLFF; CDR3 DNA: TGCGCCAGCAGCCAAAGGGTAGGGTTCAGTAATGAAAAACTGTTTTTT
clone size: once; D gene: TRBD1; J gene: TRBJ1-2; V gene: TRBV6-5; CDR3 protein: CASSSGDREYGYTF; CDR3 DNA: TGTGCCAGCAGTTCCGGGGACAGGGAGTATGGCTACACCTTC
clone size: NA; D gene: TRBD1; J gene: TRBJ1-1; V gene: TRBV19; CDR3 protein: CASSTRTGSGMNTEAFF; CDR3 DNA: TGTGCCAGTAGTACCCGGACAGGCTCAGGGATGAACACTGAAGCTTTCTTT
clone size: NA; D gene: NA; J gene: TRBJ2-3; V gene: TRBV7-9; CDR3 protein: CASSPSRTDTQYF; CDR3 DNA: TGTGCCAGCAGCCCGAGTCGGACAGATACGCAGTATTTT
clone size: NA; D gene: NA; J gene: TRBJ2-3; V gene: TRBV5-1; CDR3 protein: CASAFPGGAGLDTQYF; CDR3 DNA: TGCGCCAGCGCTTTTCCGGGGGGCGCTGGCTTGGATACGCAGTATTTT
clone size: NA; D gene: NA; J gene: TRBJ1-2; V gene: TRBV7-2; CDR3 protein: CASSLAGTDYGYTF; CDR3 DNA: TGTGCCAGCAGCTTAGCAGGGACGGACTATGGCTACACCTTC
clone size: NA; D gene: NA; J gene: TRBJ2-7; V gene: TRBV11-1; CDR3 protein: CASSGFTHPYEQYF; CDR3 DNA: TGTGCCAGCAGCGGCTTCACTCACCCCTACGAGCAGTACTTC
clone size: NA; D gene: NA; J gene: TRBJ1-2; V gene: TRBV18; CDR3 protein: CASSPRDGRPSYGYTF; CDR3 DNA: TGTGCCAGCTCACCTAGGGACGGACGACCGTCCTATGGCTACACCTTC
clone size: NA; D gene: NA; J gene: TRBJ2-7; V gene: TRBV7-8; CDR3 protein: CASSSGLGLYEQYF; CDR3 DNA: TGTGCCAGCAGCTCCGGGCTAGGGTTGTACGAGCAGTACTTC
clone size: NA; D gene: NA; J gene: TRBJ1-2; V gene: TRBV30; CDR3 protein: CAWSPPLRFNYGYTF; CDR3 DNA: TGTGCCTGGAGCCCACCACTGCGTTTTAACTATGGCTACACCTTC
clone size: NA; D gene: NA; J gene: TRBJ1-1; V gene: TRBV28; CDR3 protein: CASFLRDGPYTEAFF; CDR3 DNA: TGTGCCAGCTTCCTCCGGGACGGTCCATACACTGAAGCTTTCTTT
clone size: few; D gene: TRBD2; J gene: TRBJ2-4; V gene: TRBV19; CDR3 protein: CASSIRTSGGDIQYF; CDR3 DNA: TGTGCCAGTAGTATCCGGACTAGCGGGGGTGACATTCAGTACTTC
clone size: NA; D gene: NA; J gene: TRBJ1-5; V gene: TRBV19; CDR3 protein: CASSIPIRGNQPQHF; CDR3 DNA: TGTGCCAGTAGTATCCCCATCCGGGGCAATCAGCCCCAGCATTTT
clone size: NA; D gene: NA; J gene: TRBJ2-2; V gene: TRBV9; CDR3 protein: CASSVGSGAFGSGELFF; CDR3 DNA: TGTGCCAGCAGCGTAGGATCAGGGGCCTTTGGGAGCGGGGAGCTGTTTTTT
clone size: NA; D gene: NA; J gene: TRBJ2-7; V gene: TRBV15; CDR3 protein: CATSRDAGSSEQYF; CDR3 DNA: TGTGCCACCAGCAGAGATGCAGGTTCAAGCGAGCAGTACTTC
clone size: few; D gene: TRBD1; J gene: TRBJ1-1; V gene: TRBV6-6; CDR3 protein: CASRPGGVNTEAFF; CDR3 DNA: TGTGCCAGCAGGCCAGGGGGTGTGAACACTGAAGCTTTCTTT
clone size: NA; D gene: NA; J gene: TRBJ1-1; V gene: TRBV6-5; CDR3 protein: CASRRYRATPEAFF; CDR3 DNA: TGTGCCAGCAGGCGTTACCGGGCCACACCTGAAGCTTTCTTT
clone size: NA; D gene: NA; J gene: TRBJ1-5; V gene: TRBV6-5; CDR3 protein: CASSPNYQQPQHF; CDR3 DNA: TGTGCCAGCAGTCCCAACTATCAGCAGCCCCAGCATTTT
clone size: NA; D gene: TRBD1; J gene: TRBJ2-7; V gene: TRBV27; CDR3 protein: CASRPQGVGGEQYF; CDR3 DNA: TGTGCCAGCAGGCCTCAGGGGGTAGGCGGCGAGCAGTACTTC
clone size: few; D gene: NA; J gene: TRBJ1-5; V gene: TRBV4-1; CDR3 protein: CASSQDEHGPQHF; CDR3 DNA: TGCGCCAGCAGCCAAGATGAACACGGGCCCCAGCATTTT